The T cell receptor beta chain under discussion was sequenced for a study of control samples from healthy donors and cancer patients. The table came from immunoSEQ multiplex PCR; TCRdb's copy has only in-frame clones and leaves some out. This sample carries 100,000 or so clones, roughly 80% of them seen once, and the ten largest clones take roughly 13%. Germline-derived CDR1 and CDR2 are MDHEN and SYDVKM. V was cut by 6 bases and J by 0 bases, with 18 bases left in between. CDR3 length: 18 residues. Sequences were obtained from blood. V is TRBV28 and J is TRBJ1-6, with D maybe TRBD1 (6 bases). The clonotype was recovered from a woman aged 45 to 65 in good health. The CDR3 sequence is CASSVSQGIGSYNSPLHF. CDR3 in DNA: TGTGCCAGCAGCGTCAGTCAGGGGATCGGCTCCTATAATTCACCCCTCCACTTT. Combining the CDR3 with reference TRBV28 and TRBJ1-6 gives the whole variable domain DVKVTQSSRYLVKRTGEKVFLECVQDMDHENMFWYRQDPGLGLRLIYFSYDVKMKEKGDIPEGYSVSREKKERFSLILESASTNQTSMYLCASSVSQGIGSYNSPLHFGNGTRLTVT.